Here is one TCR beta chain with its context. This sample was taken from a study of blood T cell repertoires in COVID-19. The method was immunoSEQ multiplex PCR; TCRdb's version includes in-frame clones alone and lacks a portion of them. The data show a few hundred thousand clones, about four fifths seen once. The receptor was derived from a woman between 18 and 30 years old with acute or convalescent COVID-19. Sequenced sample: peripheral blood.

This chain's CDR3 is CASSQGWTSGTQYF. The CDR3 DNA sequence: TGTGCCAGCAGCCAAGGATGGACTAGCGGTACGCAGTATTTT. The chain combines TRBV3-1 (or the pseudogene TRBV3-2) with TRBJ2-3, with TRBD2 matching over 10 bases. CDR1 LGHDT and CDR2 YNNKEL come from the germline V gene (reference sequence). V shed 1 base and J 8 bases; nucleotides not matched to a gene: 3. The length of the CDR3 is 14 residues.